The following is a TCR beta chain sequence with its context. The data are from a study of blood T cell repertoires in COVID-19. The overall study: Acute and convalescent COVID-19 samples came from the United States, Italy and Spain.

CDR3 length: 14 amino acids. From germline, CDR1 is SGHTA and CDR2 FQGNSA. V was shortened by 4 bases and J by 3 bases, with 12 bases between the two germline ends. Methods used by the authors: How many nucleated cells were present was estimated from reference gene primer amplification. Sequencing used immunoSEQ multiplex PCR; TCRdb keeps in-frame clones, though not all of them. The DNA was the basis for D and trimming; V, J and clone size are from that table. The sample has some 42,000 clones, around 73% seen once. What was sequenced was peripheral blood. The V and J genes are TRBV7-2 and TRBJ1-1; TRBD1 might be the D (6 bases). The receptor was derived from a woman between 65 and 79 years old with acute or convalescent COVID-19. The CDR3: CASSSLGGDTEAFF. The CDR3 coding sequence is TGTGCCAGCAGCTCCCTAGGGGGGGACACTGAAGCTTTCTTT.